The clone carrying this T cell receptor (beta chain) was counted many times. The antigen remains undetermined. Germline V gene sequence: CDR1 SGHTA, CDR2 FQGNSA. This CDR3 is built from 13 residues. The ends were cut back, 8 bases at V and 4 bases at J, with 14 bases in the middle. This sample is drawn from a study of T-cell memory formation after mild COVID-19. General observations from the study: Clones that contracted from day 15 to 85 had balanced CD4/CD8; later expanders were CD4+ biased. Among contracting clones, CD4+ were mainly CM/EM and CD8+ enriched in EMRA. Confirmation was lacking for SARS-CoV-2 specificity of second-wave clones that peaked on day 37.

TCRdb re-analysed the 5' RACE reads in MiXCR, keeping a single row per CDR3 protein. The sample records around 250,000 distinct CDR3 sequences, around 17% being singletons. Specimen: PBMCs or a T cell subset sorted from them (not recorded which). The clonotype originates from a man between 18 and 35 years old who had mild COVID-19 (a few samples of this study predate the infection). Cell type and time point are not known. J is TRBJ1-2 and V is TRBV7-2; perhaps TRBD1 as D (6 bases). The CDR3, as DNA: TGTGCCAGCGAGGCCGGGGGGCTCTATGGCTACACCTTC. It codes for CASEAGGLYGYTF.